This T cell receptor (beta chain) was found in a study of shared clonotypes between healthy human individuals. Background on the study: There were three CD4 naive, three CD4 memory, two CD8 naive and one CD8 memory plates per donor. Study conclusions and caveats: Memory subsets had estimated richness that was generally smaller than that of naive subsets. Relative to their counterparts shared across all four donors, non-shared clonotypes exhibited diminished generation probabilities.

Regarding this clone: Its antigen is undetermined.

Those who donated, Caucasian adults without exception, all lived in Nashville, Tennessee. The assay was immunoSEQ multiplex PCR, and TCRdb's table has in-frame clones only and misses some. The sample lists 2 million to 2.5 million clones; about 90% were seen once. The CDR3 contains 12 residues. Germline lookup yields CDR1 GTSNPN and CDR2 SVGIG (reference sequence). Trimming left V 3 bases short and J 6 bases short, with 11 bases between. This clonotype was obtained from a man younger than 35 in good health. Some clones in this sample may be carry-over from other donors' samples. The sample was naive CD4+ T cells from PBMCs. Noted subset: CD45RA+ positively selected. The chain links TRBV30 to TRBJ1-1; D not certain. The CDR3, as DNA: TGTGCCTGGAGCCCAGGAGAGGCTGAAGCTTTCTTT. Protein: CAWSPGEAEAFF.